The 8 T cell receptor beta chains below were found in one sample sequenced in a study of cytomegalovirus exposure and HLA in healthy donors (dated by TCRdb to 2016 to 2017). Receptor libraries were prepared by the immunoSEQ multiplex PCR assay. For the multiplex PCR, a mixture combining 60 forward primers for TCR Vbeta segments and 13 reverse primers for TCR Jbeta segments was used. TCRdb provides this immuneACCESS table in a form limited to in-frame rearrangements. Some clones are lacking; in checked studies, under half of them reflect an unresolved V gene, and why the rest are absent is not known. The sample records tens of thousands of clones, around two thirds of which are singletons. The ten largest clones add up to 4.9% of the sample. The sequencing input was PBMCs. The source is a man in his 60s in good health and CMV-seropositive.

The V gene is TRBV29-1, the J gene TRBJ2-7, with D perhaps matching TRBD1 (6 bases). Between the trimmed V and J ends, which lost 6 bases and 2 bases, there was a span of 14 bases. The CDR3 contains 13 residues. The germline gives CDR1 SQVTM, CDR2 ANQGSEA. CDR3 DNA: TGCAGCGTAGCACAGGGCCCCACCTACGAGCAGTACTTC. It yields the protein CSVAQGPTYEQYF.

CDR3 loop: CASSSGRAGNTIYF. The CDR3 bases are TGTGCCAGCAGTAGCGGTAGGGCTGGAAACACCATATATTTT. This sequence joins TRBV6-5 and TRBJ1-3; no clear D gene. This CDR3 has 14 amino acids. Germline V gives CDR1 MNHEY, CDR2 SVGAGI. With 5 bases removed from V and 2 bases from J, the gap between germline ends came to 10 bases.

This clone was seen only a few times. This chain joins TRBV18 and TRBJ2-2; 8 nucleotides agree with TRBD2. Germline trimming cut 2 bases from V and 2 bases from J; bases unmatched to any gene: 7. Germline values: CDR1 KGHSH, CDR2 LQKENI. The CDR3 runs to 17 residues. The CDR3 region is CASSPETLAVNTGELFF. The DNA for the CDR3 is TGTGCCAGCTCACCAGAGACACTAGCGGTTAACACCGGGGAGCTGTTTTTT.

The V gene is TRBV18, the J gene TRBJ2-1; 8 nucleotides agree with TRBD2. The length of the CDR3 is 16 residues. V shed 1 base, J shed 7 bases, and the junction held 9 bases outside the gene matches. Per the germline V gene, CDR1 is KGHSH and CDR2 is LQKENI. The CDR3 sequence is CASSPQSGTSGNEQFF. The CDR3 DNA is TGTGCCAGCTCACCACAATCCGGGACTAGTGGTAATGAGCAGTTCTTC.

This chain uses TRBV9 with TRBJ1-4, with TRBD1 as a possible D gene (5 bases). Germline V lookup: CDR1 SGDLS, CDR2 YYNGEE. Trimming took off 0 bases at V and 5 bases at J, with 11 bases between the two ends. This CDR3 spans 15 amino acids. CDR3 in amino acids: CASSVATGLNEKLFF. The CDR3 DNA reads TGTGCCAGCAGCGTAGCTACAGGCTTGAATGAAAAACTGTTTTTT.

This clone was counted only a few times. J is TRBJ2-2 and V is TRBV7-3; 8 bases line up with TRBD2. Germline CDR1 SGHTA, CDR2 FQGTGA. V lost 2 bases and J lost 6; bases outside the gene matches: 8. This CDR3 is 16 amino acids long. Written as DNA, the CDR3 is TGTGCCAGCAGCTTAGCGGGAGGCAGTAGTCCCGGGGAGCTGTTTTTT. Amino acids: CASSLAGGSSPGELFF.

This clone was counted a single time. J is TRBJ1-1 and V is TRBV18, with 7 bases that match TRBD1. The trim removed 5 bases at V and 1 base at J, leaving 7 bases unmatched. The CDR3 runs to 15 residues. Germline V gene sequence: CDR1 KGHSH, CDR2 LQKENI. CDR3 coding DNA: TGTGCCAGCTCAAGACCTGACAGGGCGAACACTGAAGCTTTCTTT. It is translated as CASSRPDRANTEAFF.

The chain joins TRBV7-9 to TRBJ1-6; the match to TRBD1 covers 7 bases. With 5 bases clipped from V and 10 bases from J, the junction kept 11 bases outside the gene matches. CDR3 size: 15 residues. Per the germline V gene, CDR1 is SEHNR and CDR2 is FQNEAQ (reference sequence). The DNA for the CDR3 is TGTGCCAGCAGCGCCAGGGGGGTACACGACTCACCCCTCCACTTT. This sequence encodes CASSARGVHDSPLHF.